Presented here are 3 T cell receptor beta chains from one specimen sequenced in a study of graft-versus-host responses after intestinal transplantation. Data came from immunoSEQ multiplex PCR; TCRdb stores just in-frame clones and leaves some out. Of about 39,000 clones in the sample, roughly 86% were seen once. Here the sequenced sample was PBMCs, taken 267 days after transplant. The source of these receptors is a human patient who received an intestinal transplant, so some T cells may come from the graft donor.

The V call is TRBV27, the J call TRBJ2-3; weak D call: TRBD1 (7 bases). Germline CDR1 is MNHEY and CDR2 is SMNVEV (reference sequence). This CDR3 has 13 amino acids. Trimming took off 8 bases at V and 7 bases at J, with 16 bases between the two ends. CDR3 in DNA: TGTGCCAGCCATGCGGAGGGGGCGTATACGCAGTATTTT. This codes for CASHAEGAYTQYF.

The chain couples TRBV10-1 to TRBJ1-5; tentatively, D is TRBD1 (5 bases). Germline V gene sequence: CDR1 WNHNN, CDR2 SYGVQD (reference sequence). CDR3 size: 13 residues. With 8 bases removed from V and 4 bases from J, the gap between germline ends came to 12 bases. CDR3 in amino acids: CASQAQANQPQHF. The DNA for the CDR3 is TGCGCCAGCCAAGCACAGGCAAATCAGCCCCAGCATTTT.

The chain carries TRBV5-4 and TRBJ1-1; D remains unclear. Germline V gene lookup returns CDR1 SGHNT and CDR2 YYREEE (reference sequence). Trimming cost V 0 bases and J 7 bases, with 13 bases left between them. The CDR3 length is 14 residues. CDR3 coding DNA: TGTGCCAGCAGCTTGGAAGGGCCCGGGATTGAAGCTTTCTTT. Amino acids: CASSLEGPGIEAFF.